The rows below give T cell receptor beta chains drawn from one sample of a study of T cells after yellow fever vaccination. TCRdb recomputed calls from the 5' RACE reads with MiXCR, one row per CDR3 protein. The repertoire holds 90,000 to 150,000 distinct CDR3 sequences, 5.5% to 8% seen once, with approximately 3% in the top ten. The sample here was CD4+ T cells sorted from PBMCs, taken around 45 days after the first yellow fever vaccination. The receptors were sampled from a man younger than 35 who received the YFV17D yellow fever vaccine. Each CDR3 is given with its conserved first and last residue. Fields, in order: J gene, clone size, D gene, V gene, CDR3 DNA, CDR3 protein. The D gene is left open where the match is weak. The size field is filled for only some rows; it gives once, few, many or a size class.

TRBJ2-3,many,.,TRBV7-2,TGTGCCAGCAGCTTCACAGGGAATACGCAGTATTTT,CASSFTGNTQYF
TRBJ2-5,few,TRBD2,TRBV13,TGTGCCAGCGCGGAGCGGGGGGGCGGTGAGACCCAGTACTTC,CASAERGGGETQYF
TRBJ1-5,many,.,TRBV20-1,TGCAGTGCTGGCACTGACTTGTACGAGCCCCAGCATTTT,CSAGTDLYEPQHF
TRBJ2-2,many,.,TRBV27,TGTGCCAGCAGTTTAATGGGGTGGAACACCGGGGAGCTGTTTTTT,CASSLMGWNTGELFF
TRBJ1-5,.,.,TRBV7-2,TGTGCCAGCGGCTTAGAGGGTGGCAGGCCCCAGCATTTT,CASGLEGGRPQHF
TRBJ2-2,many,.,TRBV4-1,TGCGCCAGCAGCCAAGTGACCCGGGCTGGGACCGGGGAGCTGTTTTTT,CASSQVTRAGTGELFF
TRBJ2-2,many,.,TRBV30,TGTGCCGCCTCGAGGGGGGGGCCCAACACCGGGGAGCTGTTTTTT,CAASRGGPNTGELFF
TRBJ1-2,many,.,TRBV20-1,TGCAGTGCTAGAAATACACGGCGGGGCTACACCTTC,CSARNTRRGYTF
TRBJ1-4,many,.,TRBV5-1,TGCGCCAGCAGCTTGGGGACAGTCGTTAATGAAAAACTGTTTTTT,CASSLGTVVNEKLFF
TRBJ2-1,many,.,TRBV7-3,TGTGCCAGCAGCCCAGGTTTGGGGCCAGATTACAATGAGCAGTTCTTC,CASSPGLGPDYNEQFF